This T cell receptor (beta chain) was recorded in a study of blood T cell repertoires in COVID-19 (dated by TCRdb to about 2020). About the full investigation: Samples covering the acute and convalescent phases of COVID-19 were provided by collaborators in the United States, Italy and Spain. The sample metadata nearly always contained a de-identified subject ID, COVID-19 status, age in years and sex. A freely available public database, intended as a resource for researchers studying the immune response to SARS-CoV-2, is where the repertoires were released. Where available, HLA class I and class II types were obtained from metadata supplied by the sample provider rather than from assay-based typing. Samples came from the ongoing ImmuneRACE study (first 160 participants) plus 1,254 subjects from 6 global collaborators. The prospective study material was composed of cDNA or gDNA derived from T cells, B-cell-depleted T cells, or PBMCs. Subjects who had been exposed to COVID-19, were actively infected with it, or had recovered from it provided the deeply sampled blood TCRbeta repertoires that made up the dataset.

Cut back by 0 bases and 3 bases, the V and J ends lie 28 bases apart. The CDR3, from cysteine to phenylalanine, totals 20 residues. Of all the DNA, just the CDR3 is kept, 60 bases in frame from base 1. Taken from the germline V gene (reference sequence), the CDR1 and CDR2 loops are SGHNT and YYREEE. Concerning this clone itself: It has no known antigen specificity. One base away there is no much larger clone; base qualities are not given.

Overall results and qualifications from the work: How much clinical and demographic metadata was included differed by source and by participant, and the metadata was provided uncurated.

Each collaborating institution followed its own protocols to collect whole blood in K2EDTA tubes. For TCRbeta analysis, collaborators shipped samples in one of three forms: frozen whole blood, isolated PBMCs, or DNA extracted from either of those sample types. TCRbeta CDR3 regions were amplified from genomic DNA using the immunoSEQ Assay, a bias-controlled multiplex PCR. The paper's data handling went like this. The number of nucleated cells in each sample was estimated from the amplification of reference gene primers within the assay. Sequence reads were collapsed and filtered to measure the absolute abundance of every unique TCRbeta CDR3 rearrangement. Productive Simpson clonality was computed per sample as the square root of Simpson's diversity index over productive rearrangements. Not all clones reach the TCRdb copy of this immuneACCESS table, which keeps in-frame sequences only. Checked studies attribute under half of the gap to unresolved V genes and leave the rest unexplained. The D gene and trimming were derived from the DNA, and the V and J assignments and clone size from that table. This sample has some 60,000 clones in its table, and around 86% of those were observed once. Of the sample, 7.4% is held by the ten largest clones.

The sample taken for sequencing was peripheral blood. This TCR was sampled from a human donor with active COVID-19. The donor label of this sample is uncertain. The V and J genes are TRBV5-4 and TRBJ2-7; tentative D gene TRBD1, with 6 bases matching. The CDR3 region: CASSLAPGTHSPLSIYEQYF. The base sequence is TGTGCCAGCAGCTTGGCACCCGGGACACATTCCCCTTTGTCTATCTACGAGCAGTACTTC.